These T cell receptor beta chains were read from a single sample in a study of CD8+ T cells in alopecia areata. Method: immunoSEQ multiplex PCR; TCRdb's copy keeps in-frame clones and lacks some. The table includes about 190,000 clones, about 65% detected once. The sample was CD4+ T cells sorted from blood, taken between weeks 47 and 50, from a patient treated with tofacitinib. The receptors derive from a human donor with alopecia areata. Each CDR3 is given with its conserved first and last residue.

J	V	CDR3
TRBJ1-6	TRBV13	CASRDRGSPYNSPLHF
TRBJ1-2	TRBV11-2	CASSRGQSTGYTF
TRBJ1-6	TRBV30	CAWSVSSYNSPLHF
TRBJ2-5	TRBV4-1	CASSHSPAQGETQYF
TRBJ1-6	TRBV27	CASSTNLISPLHF
TRBJ2-3	TRBV29-1	CSVDTAVRTDTQYF
TRBJ1-2	TRBV30	CAWRSPGTAYGYTF
TRBJ2-7	TRBV29-1	CSAIQGAPTYEQYF
TRBJ2-3	TRBV5-1	CASSSGDRSTDTQYF
TRBJ2-5	TRBV4-3	CASSQTGTSGQETQYF
TRBJ1-1	TRBV6-1	CASGETLNTEAFF
TRBJ2-5	TRBV30	CAWSVPQGLGETQYF
TRBJ1-5	TRBV30	CAWSGGAFDQPQHF
TRBJ1-2	TRBV27	CASSLSGIGGYTF
TRBJ2-3	TRBV7-8	CASSLGDRRYSTDTQYF
TRBJ2-2	TRBV30	CAWSVDGYTGELFF
TRBJ2-7	TRBV14	CASSQGRGWEQYF
TRBJ2-5	TRBV29-1	CSVGEQGGETQYF
TRBJ2-3	TRBV9	CASSVEYDTQYF
TRBJ1-2	TRBV5-1	CASSYRSDGYTF
TRBJ1-2	TRBV30	CAWRGTGRYGYTF
TRBJ1-4	TRBV29-1	CSASTGNEGEKLFF
TRBJ2-2	TRBV2	CASMVDNTGELFF
TRBJ1-4	TRBV29-1	CSVAGRYNEKLFF
TRBJ1-6	TRBV9	CASSPEVRDSPLHF
TRBJ1-6	TRBV15	CATSGGGRTANSPLHF
TRBJ2-5	TRBV11-2	CASSMTGRETQYF
TRBJ1-2	TRBV19	CASSQRQGANYGYTF
TRBJ2-5	TRBV5-6	CASSTSGGTWTQYF
TRBJ1-2	TRBV27	CASSQGHLYGYTF
TRBJ1-4	TRBV25-1	CASSEVGRSLLFF
TRBJ2-7	TRBV10-3	CAISRTSGDYEQYF
TRBJ1-2	TRBV4-3	CASSQEPGFYGYTF
TRBJ2-1	TRBV27	CASFPQGAAYNEQFF
TRBJ1-5	TRBV10-3	CAISVDRSSNQPQHF